A single sample is the source of the 29 T cell receptor beta chains below, sequenced in a study of blood T cells in healthy people across ages. The authors ran a second PCR of 7 to 11 cycles using a sample-barcoded 5' primer and a J-beta primer mix. Each CDR3 protein gets one entry after TCRdb re-called the 5' RACE reads with MiXCR. This table holds under 1 million distinct CDR3 sequences, around 45% found once. Material: blood. The receptors originated from a man between 60 and 75 years old in good health.

The table lists this clonotype with a few counts. The chain has TRBV20-1 and TRBJ2-7, with D perhaps being TRBD1 or TRBD2 (5 bases each). The CDR3 has 13 residues. Germline-derived CDR1 and CDR2 are DFQATT and SNEGSKA (reference sequence). The V gene lost 0 bases and the J gene lost 5 bases, with 11 bases spanning the gap. The CDR3 loop reads CSARDSWGHEQYF. The DNA of the CDR3 is TGCAGTGCTAGAGATTCTTGGGGACACGAGCAGTACTTC.

The chain combines TRBV12-3 or TRBV12-4 with TRBJ1-1; weak D call: TRBD1 (6 bases). This CDR3 contains 15 residues. Between the trimmed V and J ends, which lost 1 base and 3 bases, there was a span of 12 bases. The CDR3 DNA reads TGTGCCAGCAGTTTAGGGGCGACAGGATACACTGAAGCTTTCTTT. Protein product: CASSLGATGYTEAFF.

This clonotype was observed a few times. The J gene is TRBJ2-5, the V gene TRBV15, with D unresolved. In germline, CDR1 is LNHNV, CDR2 YYDKDF (reference sequence). This CDR3 comprises 14 residues. The V gene lost 0 bases and the J gene lost 5 bases, with 10 bases spanning the gap. CDR3 loop: CATSREGSRETQYF. The CDR3 DNA reads TGTGCCACCAGCAGAGAGGGTTCAAGGGAGACCCAGTACTTC. The variable domain in full, completed from reference TRBV15 and TRBJ2-5, reads DAMVIQNPRYQVTQFGKPVTLSCSQTLNHNVMYWYQQKSSQAPKLLFHYYDKDFNNEADTPDNFQSRRPNTSFCFLDIRSPGLGDTAMYLCATSREGSRETQYFGPGTRLLVL.

The chain combines TRBV6-2 or TRBV6-3 with TRBJ2-7; D possibly corresponds to TRBD2 (5 bases). The germline gives CDR1 MNHEY, CDR2 SVGEGT. Trimming left V 5 bases short and J 3 bases short, with 11 bases between. This CDR3 is built from 13 residues. The CDR3 sequence is CASSDGLRYEQYF. The DNA of the CDR3 is TGTGCCAGCAGTGATGGACTGCGCTACGAGCAGTACTTC.

The gene calls are TRBV12-3 or TRBV12-4 and TRBJ1-1; D perhaps matches TRBD1 (5 bases). The CDR3 length is 13 residues. V dropped 1 base and J dropped 11 bases, with 14 bases sitting between them. The CDR3 DNA follows: TGTGCCAGCAGTTTAGGCGGGGGGGATTCTGCTTTCTTT. Its translation: CASSLGGGDSAFF.

This clonotype occurred a few times. The genes are TRBV7-9 and TRBJ2-3; 9 nucleotides line up with TRBD2. V gave up 0 bases and J gave up 8 bases; unmatched junction bases: 3. Germline-derived CDR1 and CDR2 are SEHNR and FQNEAQ (reference sequence). The CDR3 sequence is 14 residues long. This CDR3 reads CASSLASSGATQYF. The CDR3 DNA reads TGTGCCAGCAGCTTAGCCTCTAGCGGGGCTACGCAGTATTTT.

The rearrangement joins TRBV5-1 to TRBJ1-6; D is ambiguous. CDR3 length: 15 amino acids. V lost 5 bases and J 7 bases, leaving 16 bases between the germline ends. Germline V gives CDR1 SGHRS, CDR2 YFSETQ. The CDR3 DNA reads as TGCGCCAGCAGTAAAACGGACGGACGGAATTCACCCCTCCACTTT. This sequence encodes CASSKTDGRNSPLHF. Using reference TRBV5-1 and TRBJ1-6 for the parts outside the CDR3, the full variable domain is KAGVTQTPRYLIKTRGQQVTLSCSPISGHRSVSWYQQTPGQGLQFLFEYFSETQRNKGNFPGRFSGRQFSNSRSEMNVSTLELGDSALYLCASSKTDGRNSPLHFGNGTRLTVT.

J is TRBJ2-6 and V is TRBV10-1, with D tentatively TRBD1 or TRBD2 (5 bases each). Germline CDR1 and CDR2: WNHNN and SYGVQD (reference sequence). The CDR3 sequence is 17 residues long. V was shortened by 4 bases and J by 1 base, with 14 bases between the two germline ends. CDR3 protein: CASSAGTGRSGANVLTF. The CDR3 region has the DNA TGCGCCAGCAGTGCCGGGACGGGGAGATCTGGGGCCAACGTCCTGACTTTC.

This clonotype was seen more than once but under ten times. The chain joins TRBV5-5 to TRBJ2-7, with TRBD1 identical over 8 bases. The CDR3 runs to 16 residues. V trimming: 5 bases; J trimming: 0 bases; junction bases outside the gene matches: 10. Germline assignment: CDR1 SGHKS and CDR2 YYEKEE (reference sequence). The CDR3 DNA reads as TGTGCCAGCAGAAAAGGACAGGGAAACCCCTCCTACGAGCAGTACTTC. Protein: CASRKGQGNPSYEQYF.

The chain has TRBV29-1 and TRBJ1-2; 10 bases agree with TRBD1. CDR1 is SQVTM, CDR2 ANQGSEA, per germline. The V and J ends lost 3 bases and 11 bases, in that order; junction bases with no gene match: 12. The CDR3 contains 14 residues. Here the CDR3 DNA reads TGCAGCGTTGATTTTACCGACTGGACAGGGGGATACACCTTC. This gives the protein CSVDFTDWTGGYTF.

The chain is built from TRBV10-3 and TRBJ2-3; unclear D gene. The V end lost 5 bases, the J end lost 0 bases, and 6 bases lay between the germline ends. The CDR3 sequence is 13 residues long. Germline V gene lookup returns CDR1 ENHRY and CDR2 SYGVKD. The CDR3 reads CAISWGSTDTQYF. The CDR3 DNA sequence: TGTGCCATCAGTTGGGGAAGCACAGATACGCAGTATTTT.

There are a few counts of this clonotype. The chain has TRBV20-1 and TRBJ2-1; D perhaps matches TRBD2 (5 bases). This CDR3 spans 13 amino acids. Trimming took 5 bases from V and 7 from J, leaving 15 bases between them. CDR1 and CDR2 from the germline V gene are DFQATT and SNEGSKA (reference sequence). CDR3 sequence (DNA): TGCAGTGCTGGACGAGCGTGGAGGAATGAGCAGTTCTTC. Protein product: CSAGRAWRNEQFF.

Concerning this clonotype: The junction and the germline gene differ at one end; a read error may be behind it. V usage is TRBV12-5 and J usage is TRBJ1-2; the match to TRBD1 covers 10 bases. CDR3 length: 16 residues. Germline V lookup: CDR1 LGHNT, CDR2 FRNRAP. Here the CDR3 DNA reads TGTGCTAGTGGTTTGGCCCGGGACAGGGGTTCCTATGACTACACCTTC. This translates into CASGLARDRGSYDYTF.

In this sample, this clonotype turned up a few times. This chain joins TRBV7-2 and TRBJ2-5; no definite D call. The CDR3 is 15 amino acids. Trimming left V 0 bases short and J 3 bases short, with 11 bases between. CDR1 and CDR2 (germline): SGHTA, FQGNSA. The CDR3 DNA follows: TGTGCCAGCAGCTTAGCGGCCCATGGGGAAGAGACCCAGTACTTC. Protein product: CASSLAAHGEETQYF.

This clonotype was recorded once. The V call is TRBV20-1, the J call TRBJ2-1, with 13 bases fitting TRBD2. Trimming took 3 bases from V and 6 from J; bases not matched to a gene: 11. Per the germline V gene, CDR1 is DFQATT and CDR2 is SNEGSKA (reference sequence). There are 17 residues in the CDR3. CDR3 nucleotides: TGCAGTGCTAGCCCATCATCACTAGCGGGGGGGATCAATGAGCAGTTCTTC. This gives the protein CSASPSSLAGGINEQFF.

This clonotype turned up a few times. The chain recombines TRBV18 with TRBJ1-6; possibly TRBD1 for D (5 bases). Germline CDR1 is KGHSH and CDR2 is LQKENI. V lost 3 bases, J lost 7 bases, and 13 bases lay in between. This CDR3 is built from 15 residues. This CDR3 reads CASSPSSGENSPLHF. The CDR3 nucleotides are TGTGCCAGCTCACCGTCGTCGGGGGAAAATTCACCCCTCCACTTT.

The V and J genes are TRBV20-1 and TRBJ2-3; D call uncertain. CDR1 DFQATT and CDR2 SNEGSKA come from the germline V gene (reference sequence). Between the trimmed V and J ends, which lost 1 base and 1 base, there was a span of 6 bases. The CDR3 has 13 amino acids. CDR3 residues: CSARGWGTDTQYF. As DNA, the CDR3 is TGCAGTGCTAGAGGGTGGGGCACAGATACGCAGTATTTT.

The DNA of the CDR3 is TGTGCCAGCAGCGTAGACACGGACACCCAACCGAGCTATGGCTACACCTTC. Translated: CASSVDTDTQPSYGYTF. The V gene is TRBV9, the J gene TRBJ1-2; D may be TRBD1 (5 bases). CDR1 SGDLS and CDR2 YYNGEE come from the germline V gene. The CDR3 covers 17 residues. Between the trimmed V and J ends, which lost 0 bases and 4 bases, there was a span of 19 bases.

This clonotype was seen more than once but under ten times. This rearrangement joins TRBV5-6 to TRBJ2-1; D might be TRBD1 or TRBD2, each matching 5 bases. The CDR3 is 12 residues long. Germline V gene sequence: CDR1 SGHDT, CDR2 YYEEEE. Trimming stripped 4 bases from V and 14 bases from J, with 16 bases between. CDR3 amino acids: CASSAGTAEEFF. CDR3 nucleotide sequence: TGTGCCAGCAGCGCTGGGACGGCGGAGGAGTTCTTC.

V gene TRBV2 combines with J gene TRBJ2-5; D ambiguous. The J call may not be correct, given that the DNA end is closer to TRBJ2-7. CDR1 is SNHLY, CDR2 FYNNEI, per germline. The CDR3 runs to 12 residues. CDR3 sequence: CASSEIPYEQYF. The DNA for the CDR3 is TGTGCCAGCAGTGAAATCCCCTACGAGCAGTACTTC.

V is TRBV30 and J is TRBJ1-5, with D possibly TRBD1 on 6 matching bases. The CDR3 loop spans 14 amino acids. Trimming left V 0 bases short and J 4 bases short, with 10 bases between. Germline values: CDR1 GTSNPN, CDR2 SVGIG (reference sequence). The CDR3 loop reads CAWSVNQGNQPQHF. The CDR3 region has the DNA TGTGCCTGGAGTGTTAATCAGGGGAATCAGCCCCAGCATTTT.

This clonotype was counted a few times. This chain uses TRBV12-3 or TRBV12-4 with TRBJ1-5; 7 bases align to TRBD1. The V gene end was trimmed by 7 bases and the J gene end by 5 bases; junction bases not matched to a gene: 11. This CDR3 is 15 amino acids long. Written as DNA, the CDR3 is TGTGCCAGCACCAGGGGGACCTCCAGGGATCAGCCCCAGCATTTT. Translated, it gives CASTRGTSRDQPQHF.

Points on this clonotype: One base away lies a much larger clone, so this may be a sequencing read error. Given the absence of the conserved phenylalanine or tryptophan at the CDR3 end, a read error is likely. The chain couples TRBV12-3 or TRBV12-4 to TRBJ2-7, with a weak D call TRBD2 (6 bases). TRBJ2-5 matches the DNA end more closely, so the J call is doubtful. This CDR3 is 14 amino acids long. CDR3 in DNA: TGTGCCAGCAGTTGGGCCGGGGGTGGTGAGACCCAGTACTCC. This sequence encodes CASSWAGGGETQYS.

The CDR3 region is CASTERGSSYNEQFF. Here the CDR3 DNA reads TGTGCCAGCACCGAGAGGGGGAGCTCCTACAATGAGCAGTTCTTC. This chain connects TRBV11-2 to TRBJ2-1; D is perhaps TRBD1 (6 bases). V was cut by 7 bases and J by 0 bases, with 13 bases left in between. The V gene's germline CDR1 is SGHAT and CDR2 FQNNGV. The CDR3 spans 15 residues. The full variable domain, rest sourced from reference TRBV11-2 and TRBJ2-1, is EAGVAQSPRYKIIEKRQSVAFWCNPISGHATLYWYQQILGQGPKLLIQFQNNGVVDDSQLPKDRFSAERLKGVDSTLKIQPAKLEDSAVYLCASTERGSSYNEQFFGPGTRLTVL.

The V call is TRBV5-1, the J call TRBJ2-4; D is unclear. The J call is doubtful: the DNA matches TRBJ2-7 better. Germline loops: CDR1 SGHRS, CDR2 YFSETQ. The CDR3 is made up of 13 amino acids. Here the CDR3 reads CASSFEVRSEQYF. CDR3 nucleotides: TGCGCCAGCAGCTTTGAAGTCAGATCCGAGCAGTACTTC.

This clonotype was recorded a few times. The chain uses TRBV7-9 and TRBJ2-7; 9 nucleotides agree with TRBD2. The germline V gene has CDR1 SEHNR and CDR2 FQNEAQ (reference sequence). The CDR3 length is 15 residues. V lost 3 bases and J lost 5; bases outside the gene matches: 8. For the CDR3, the DNA is TGTGCCAGCAGCTTGGGCCTAGGCGGGGGGGACGAGCAGTACTTC. As protein: CASSLGLGGGDEQYF.

The genes are TRBV20-1 and TRBJ1-1, with D maybe TRBD1 (5 bases). CDR1 and CDR2 (germline): DFQATT, SNEGSKA (reference sequence). The CDR3 is 15 amino acids. V was trimmed by 0 bases and J by 3 bases, leaving 14 bases between them. The CDR3 loop reads CSARDPAGEHTEAFF. The CDR3 region has the DNA TGCAGTGCTAGAGATCCAGCGGGGGAACACACTGAAGCTTTCTTT.

This chain uses TRBV2 with TRBJ2-1, with 11 bases aligning to TRBD2. Germline V gives CDR1 SNHLY, CDR2 FYNNEI. CDR3 length: 16 amino acids. With 8 bases clipped from V and 2 bases from J, the junction kept 8 bases outside the gene matches. The CDR3, as DNA: TGTGCCAGCGCTAGCGGGGGGTCCCTCCCCTACAATGAGCAGTTCTTC. Its translation: CASASGGSLPYNEQFF.

The V and J genes are TRBV20-1 and TRBJ1-5, with TRBD1 identical over 8 bases. The CDR3 is made up of 15 amino acids. Germline V gene lookup returns CDR1 DFQATT and CDR2 SNEGSKA (reference sequence). J gave up 4 bases and V 0 bases, and 5 bases lay outside the gene matches. CDR3 amino acids: CSARDPGGENQPQHF. The CDR3 region has the DNA TGCAGTGCTAGAGACCCAGGGGGCGAAAATCAGCCCCAGCATTTT.